Listed below are T cell receptor beta chains from one sample, sequenced in a study of cytomegalovirus exposure and HLA in healthy donors. TCRdb's table, derived via immunoSEQ multiplex PCR, lists solely in-frame clones and lacks some. The repertoire has approximately 110,000 clones, roughly 63% of them found once; the top ten carry 5.4%. The sequencing input was PBMCs. The receptors come from an older woman in good health and CMV-seropositive. CDR3s include the opening cysteine and the closing phenylalanine or tryptophan. D genes are given only for firm matches. Size values are once, few and many counts, or a class for expanded clones, and some rows have none.

>NA|TRBJ2-3|15|TRBD2|TRBV7-7
CASSSGLASTDTQYF
TGTGCTAGCAGCTCCGGACTAGCGAGCACAGATACGCAGTATTTT
>few|TRBJ1-1|13|NA|TRBV6-6
CASSRTENTEAFF
TGTGCCAGCAGTCGGACAGAGAACACTGAAGCTTTCTTT
>few|TRBJ2-1|15|TRBD2|TRBV29-1
CSVPLSGGTYNEQFF
TGCAGCGTTCCTCTTAGCGGGGGGACCTACAATGAGCAGTTCTTC
>NA|TRBJ2-2|15|NA|TRBV19
CASSIGTGQAGELFF
TGTGCCAGTAGTATCGGAACAGGGCAGGCCGGGGAGCTGTTTTTT
>NA|TRBJ2-7|15|NA|TRBV6-6
CASSYSGRTSDEQYF
TGTGCCAGCAGTTATTCGGGGAGAACTTCCGACGAGCAGTACTTC
>NA|TRBJ2-1|16|NA|TRBV7-9
CASRPAGLASYNEQFF
TGTGCCAGCAGACCCGCGGGGCTTGCCTCCTACAATGAGCAGTTCTTC
>NA|TRBJ2-5|16|TRBD2|TRBV14
CASSQEKAGGLETQYF
TGTGCCAGCAGCCAAGAAAAAGCGGGGGGGCTTGAGACCCAGTACTTC
>NA|TRBJ2-5|16|TRBD1|TRBV6-1
CASSEWRSGGWETQYF
TGTGCCAGCAGTGAATGGCGCTCAGGGGGCTGGGAGACCCAGTACTTC
>NA|TRBJ2-2|16|NA|TRBV5-1
CASSLGDRSNTGELFF
TGCGCCAGCAGCTTGGGAGACAGATCGAACACCGGGGAGCTGTTTTTT
>NA|TRBJ2-5|15|NA|TRBV7-8
CASSSRIEQVETQYF
TGTGCCAGCAGCTCGAGAATCGAACAGGTGGAGACCCAGTACTTC
>once|TRBJ1-1|17|TRBD1|TRBV7-8
CASSLGQATGRNTEAFF
TGTGCCAGCAGCTTAGGCCAGGCGACAGGGAGGAATACTGAAGCTTTCTTT
>NA|TRBJ2-7|15|NA|TRBV4-1
CASSQENRASYEQYF
TGCGCCAGCAGCCAAGAAAACAGGGCTTCCTACGAGCAGTACTTC
>few|TRBJ2-1|15|TRBD1|TRBV19
CASSMTRGRYDEQFF
TGTGCCAGTAGTATGACCAGGGGGCGCTATGATGAGCAGTTCTTC
>NA|TRBJ2-3|13|NA|TRBV14
CASGELGTDTQYF
TGTGCCAGCGGTGAACTCGGCACAGATACGCAGTATTTT
>NA|TRBJ1-6|19|TRBD1|TRBV7-6
CASSLAQGGSSSYNSPLHF
TGTGCCAGCAGCTTAGCACAGGGGGGTAGCAGCTCCTATAATTCACCCCTCCACTTT
>few|TRBJ1-1|11|NA|TRBV30
CAYKNRVGAFF
TGTGCCTACAAGAACAGGGTTGGGGCTTTCTTT
>few|TRBJ1-1|16|TRBD1|TRBV13
CASSLQETGGNTEAFF
TGTGCCAGCAGCTTACAAGAGACAGGGGGGAACACTGAAGCTTTCTTT
>NA|TRBJ1-6|14|TRBD1|TRBV6-1
CASSEMDRESPLHF
TGTGCCAGCAGTGAAATGGACAGGGAATCACCCCTCCACTTT
>NA|TRBJ1-1|16|TRBD1|TRBV18
CASSGYRGTQDTEAFF
TGTGCCAGCTCAGGCTACAGGGGCACGCAGGACACTGAAGCTTTCTTT
>NA|TRBJ2-5|15|TRBD2|TRBV7-2
CASSLTSGAQETQYF
TGTGCCAGCAGCTTGACAAGCGGGGCCCAAGAGACCCAGTACTTC
>NA|TRBJ1-5|14|TRBD1|TRBV10-3
CATKEGGATQPQHF
TGTGCCACGAAGGAAGGGGGCGCCACTCAGCCCCAGCATTTT
>NA|TRBJ1-5|17|NA|TRBV19
CASSIDRRGSGNQPQHF
TGTGCCAGTAGTATAGATCGGAGGGGCTCGGGCAATCAGCCCCAGCATTTT
>NA|TRBJ1-1|17|TRBD1|TRBV19
CASTSRGQGLLDTGAFF
TGTGCCAGTACCTCTCGGGGACAGGGATTACTCGACACTGGAGCTTTCTTT
>NA|TRBJ1-4|14|NA|TRBV30
CAWSYTNPPQKLFF
TGTGCCTGGAGTTATACTAATCCCCCCCAAAAACTGTTTTTT
>few|TRBJ2-3|16|NA|TRBV10-3
CAISERGGQSTDTQYF
TGTGCCATCAGTGAACGGGGGGGACAGAGCACAGATACGCAGTATTTT
>NA|TRBJ2-3|16|TRBD2|TRBV7-2
CASRLAGGRGTDTQYF
TGTGCCAGCAGACTAGCGGGGGGGCGTGGCACAGATACGCAGTATTTT
>few|TRBJ1-2|13|TRBD1|TRBV6-5
CASTAGQGRGYTF
TGTGCCAGCACGGCGGGACAGGGTCGAGGCTACACCTTC
>NA|TRBJ1-4|13|NA|TRBV30
CAWSGLGHEKLFF
TGTGCCTGGAGTGGACTGGGGCATGAAAAACTGTTTTTT
>NA|TRBJ2-1|15|NA|TRBV6-5
CASSYSRGRANEQFF
TGTGCCAGCAGTTACTCCCGTGGGCGGGCCAATGAGCAGTTCTTC
>NA|TRBJ1-5|12|NA|TRBV6-5
CASASGNQPQHF
TGTGCCAGCGCTAGCGGCAATCAGCCCCAGCATTTT
>NA|TRBJ2-6|18|NA|TRBV11-2
CASSPIPVLGSGANVLTF
TGTGCCAGCTCCCCAATCCCAGTTCTAGGCTCTGGGGCCAACGTCCTGACTTTC
>NA|TRBJ2-2|15|TRBD1|TRBV19
CASSPQGARTGELFF
TGTGCCAGTAGTCCACAGGGGGCGCGAACCGGGGAGCTGTTTTTT
>few|TRBJ1-2|13|NA|TRBV19
CASSIQGFDGYTF
TGTGCCAGTAGTATACAGGGATTTGATGGCTACACCTTC
>NA|TRBJ1-2|15|NA|TRBV6-5
CASSYGQRTNYGYTF
TGTGCCAGCAGTTATGGGCAGAGAACGAACTATGGCTACACCTTC
>NA|TRBJ1-1|16|TRBD1|TRBV5-1
CASSLGGGEGYTEAFF
TGCGCCAGCAGCTTGGGAGGGGGCGAGGGCTACACTGAAGCTTTCTTT
>few|TRBJ2-3|13|TRBD2|TRBV6-5
CASTLAGTDTQYF
TGTGCCAGCACTCTAGCGGGCACAGATACGCAGTATTTT
>few|TRBJ1-1|16|TRBD1|TRBV18
CASSPTRTGGNTEAFF
TGTGCCAGCTCACCTACCCGGACAGGGGGAAACACTGAAGCTTTCTTT
>NA|TRBJ1-1|13|NA|TRBV19
CASSPGLNTEAFF
TGTGCCAGTAGTCCGGGTCTGAACACTGAAGCTTTCTTT
>NA|TRBJ2-7|18|TRBD2|TRBV2
CASSVPSGGNGSSYEQYF
TGTGCCAGCAGTGTTCCCAGCGGGGGGAATGGTTCCTCCTACGAGCAGTACTTC
>NA|TRBJ1-1|18|TRBD1|TRBV7-6
CASSLDATGAPGNTEAFF
TGTGCCAGCAGCTTAGATGCGACAGGGGCCCCCGGTAACACTGAAGCTTTCTTT
>once|TRBJ2-3|15|TRBD2|TRBV10-3
CAISVKRGALDTQYF
TGTGCCATCAGTGTAAAGCGGGGGGCACTAGATACGCAGTATTTT
>few|TRBJ2-6|15|NA|TRBV6-5
CASSYSPAGANVLTF
TGTGCCAGCAGTTATAGTCCCGCTGGGGCCAACGTCCTGACTTTC
>NA|TRBJ2-7|14|NA|TRBV9
CASSVGGSSYEQYF
TGTGCCAGCAGCGTAGGTGGCAGCTCCTACGAGCAGTACTTC
>NA|TRBJ1-6|15|TRBD1|TRBV30
CAWTGTGVGGSPLHF
TGTGCCTGGACCGGGACAGGGGTCGGTGGTTCACCCCTCCACTTT
>few|TRBJ1-1|14|TRBD1|TRBV18
CASINRGMNTEAFF
TGTGCCAGTATAAACAGGGGAATGAACACTGAAGCTTTCTTT
>NA|TRBJ1-4|16|TRBD1|TRBV5-4
CASSLQGQGNNEKLFF
TGTGCCAGCAGCTTACAGGGACAGGGGAATAATGAAAAACTGTTTTTT
>NA|TRBJ2-3|13|NA|TRBV6-6
CASSGTPSDTQYF
TGTGCCAGCAGCGGGACTCCTTCAGATACGCAGTATTTT
>NA|TRBJ1-5|14|NA|TRBV19
CASSTGNGNQPQHF
TGTGCCAGTAGCACAGGGAATGGAAATCAGCCCCAGCATTTT
>NA|TRBJ2-5|14|NA|TRBV7-2
CASSSPGGRETQYF
TGTGCCAGCAGCTCGCCGGGGGGCAGGGAGACCCAGTACTTC
>NA|TRBJ2-7|13|NA|TRBV30
CAWSPGLTYEQYF
TGTGCCTGGAGTCCGGGTCTTACCTACGAGCAGTACTTC
>once|TRBJ1-1|16|TRBD1|TRBV19
CASTPTYRGRNTEAFF
TGTGCCAGTACCCCGACGTACAGGGGTAGGAACACTGAAGCTTTCTTT
>NA|TRBJ1-5|16|NA|TRBV10-3
CAISEVMGASDQPQHF
TGTGCCATCAGTGAGGTCATGGGGGCCTCAGATCAGCCCCAGCATTTT
>few|TRBJ1-5|15|NA|TRBV19
CASRRGFGSNQPQHF
TGTGCCAGTCGACGGGGGTTCGGGAGCAATCAGCCCCAGCATTTT
>NA|TRBJ2-7|15|TRBD1|TRBV5-1
CASSLEGTGAHEQYF
TGCGCCAGCAGCCTGGAAGGGACAGGGGCCCACGAGCAGTACTTC